These 31 T cell receptor beta chains share one sample of origin, sequenced in a study of patients and donors after allogeneic stem cell transplantation. TCRdb re-analysed the RT-PCR reads in MiXCR, keeping a single row per CDR3 protein. The data contain about 8,300 distinct CDR3 sequences, about 9.9% of them seen just once; the ten biggest clones take up about half. Sequencing was carried out using blood, either unsorted or a sorted T cell fraction (not recorded which). All receptors derive from a human donor who was either an allogeneic HSCT recipient or a stem cell or donor lymphocyte infusion donor (not recorded which). It is not recorded whose cells these are; they may come from a transplant donor.

This clonotype was counted a few times. This chain joins TRBV5-6 and TRBJ2-5; TRBD2 agrees at 10 bases. V lost 1 base, J lost 2 bases, and 11 bases stayed unmatched. The CDR3 length is 18 residues. Germline V gives CDR1 SGHDT, CDR2 YYEEEE. CDR3 nucleotides: TGTGCCAGCAGCTTGTTGGGATCGACTAGCGGGTATCAAGAGACCCAGTACTTC. Translating gives CASSLLGSTSGYQETQYF. The full variable domain, its missing parts supplied by reference TRBV5-6 and TRBJ2-5, is DAGVTQSPTHLIKTRGQQVTLRCSPKSGHDTVSWYQQALGQGPQFIFQYYEEEERQRGNFPDRFSGHQFPNYSSELNVNALLLGDSALYLCASSLLGSTSGYQETQYFGPGTRLLVL.

This clonotype was counted many times. The J gene is TRBJ2-3, the V gene TRBV5-1, with TRBD2 matching over 10 bases. The CDR3 is made up of 15 amino acids. Trimming took 6 bases from V and 3 from J; bases not matched to a gene: 7. Germline CDR1 SGHRS, CDR2 YFSETQ. CDR3 sequence: CASTFSGGYTDTQYF. In nucleotides, the CDR3 is TGCGCCAGCACTTTTAGCGGGGGGTATACAGATACGCAGTATTTT.

The V call is TRBV4-2, the J call TRBJ2-1; 9 nucleotides agree with TRBD2. Germline V gene lookup returns CDR1 LGHNA and CDR2 YNFKEQ. V was pared by 2 bases and J by 8 bases, with 16 bases of the junction left unmatched. The CDR3 runs to 18 residues. CDR3 sequence: CASSQTFGGGGGRDEQFF. In DNA form, the CDR3 reads TGTGCCAGCAGCCAAACTTTCGGCGGCGGGGGGGGTCGCGATGAGCAGTTCTTC.

This clonotype was recorded a few times. The chain is built from TRBV6-5 and TRBJ2-7, with D unresolved. Germline values: CDR1 MNHEY, CDR2 SVGAGI. The CDR3 covers 17 residues. Trimming removed 2 bases from V and 4 bases from J, with 21 bases in between. The CDR3 DNA follows: TGTGCCAGCAGTTACGCGAGCCACGGTTCCGATCTATACGAGCAGTACTTC. It yields the protein CASSYASHGSDLYEQYF.

The chain joins TRBV3-1 to TRBJ2-7; 8 nucleotides match TRBD2. The CDR3 length is 12 residues. J lost 7 bases, V lost 2 bases, and 1 base had no gene match. CDR1 and CDR2 (germline): LGHDT, YNNKEL (reference sequence). CDR3 in amino acids: CASSQIAGEQYF. The CDR3 DNA sequence: TGTGCCAGCAGCCAAATAGCGGGAGAGCAGTACTTC.

The sample holds one count of this clonotype. A read error may account for a junction end that differs from germline. The chain combines TRBV20-1 with TRBJ2-3; 10 nucleotides agree with TRBD2. CDR3 length: 13 residues. CDR1 and CDR2 (germline): DFQATT, SNEGSKA (reference sequence). The CDR3 coding sequence is TGCAGTGCTAGAGATGGAGTAGCGGGGGGCTATAGTTTT. Amino acid sequence: CSARDGVAGGYSF.

This clonotype has a single count. This chain uses TRBV6-1 with TRBJ2-7; no clear D gene. The CDR3 has 13 residues. From germline, CDR1 is MNHNS and CDR2 SASEGT. V lost 1 base and J lost 3, with 7 bases in between. The CDR3 sequence is CASSEGHLYEQYF. The DNA of the CDR3 is TGTGCCAGCAGTGAAGGGCACCTCTACGAGCAGTACTTC.

V usage is TRBV5-1 and J usage is TRBJ2-2; D not certain. V was clipped by 3 bases and J by 1 base, with 7 bases between them. This CDR3 contains 14 residues. Germline V lookup: CDR1 SGHRS, CDR2 YFSETQ. CDR3 sequence (DNA): TGCGCCAGCAGCTCCGCCGGGAACACCGGGGAGCTGTTTTTT. Its protein product is CASSSAGNTGELFF. Drawing the rest from reference TRBV5-1 and TRBJ2-2, the complete variable domain is KAGVTQTPRYLIKTRGQQVTLSCSPISGHRSVSWYQQTPGQGLQFLFEYFSETQRNKGNFPGRFSGRQFSNSRSEMNVSTLELGDSALYLCASSSAGNTGELFFGEGSRLTVL.

In regard to this clonotype: Because the CDR3 is missing its conserved closing phenylalanine or tryptophan, this is likely a read error. V gene TRBV4-3 combines with J gene TRBJ1-4; 10 bases agree with TRBD1. The CDR3 is made up of 16 amino acids. Germline values: CDR1 LGHNA, CDR2 YSLEER. Germline trimming cut 1 base from V and 5 bases from J; bases unmatched to any gene: 4. CDR3 bases: TGCGCCAGCAGCCAAGGGGGGACAGGGGCAAATGAAAAACTGTTTTTG. This translates into CASSQGGTGANEKLFL.

The chain recombines TRBV7-2 with TRBJ2-5, with D possibly TRBD1 on 6 matching bases. CDR3 length: 13 residues. Trimming stripped 0 bases from V and 5 bases from J, with 7 bases between. Germline V gene sequence: CDR1 SGHTA, CDR2 FQGNSA. The CDR3 nucleotides are TGTGCCAGCAGCTTAGCTAGGGGGGAGACCCAGTACTTC. Amino acids: CASSLARGETQYF.

The gene calls are TRBV2 and TRBJ2-7, with a possible D match to TRBD2 (6 bases). This CDR3 is 14 amino acids long. From germline, CDR1 is SNHLY and CDR2 FYNNEI. Trimming cost V 6 bases and J 7 bases, with 19 bases left between them. The CDR3 sequence: CASSAAGNTLEQYF. The CDR3 DNA reads as TGTGCCAGCAGCGCAGCGGGTAACACCCTAGAGCAGTACTTC.

Ten or more counts support this clonotype. CDR3 amino acids: CASSSPTDSYEQYF. The DNA of the CDR3 is TGCGCCAGCAGCTCACCGACAGACTCCTACGAGCAGTACTTC. The chain employs TRBV5-1 and TRBJ2-7, with D possibly being TRBD1 (5 bases). In germline, CDR1 is SGHRS, CDR2 YFSETQ. The CDR3 totals 14 residues. V was clipped by 3 bases and J by 0 bases, with 10 bases between them.

This clonotype is termed medium-sized. V gene TRBV3-1 combines with J gene TRBJ1-2, with TRBD1 matching 9 bases. The germline CDR1 and CDR2 sequences are LGHDT and YNNKEL (reference sequence). This CDR3 is 14 amino acids long. V gave up 1 base and J gave up 4 bases; unmatched junction bases: 1. CDR3 in DNA: TGTGCCAGCAGCCAAGCGACAGGGGGCTATGGCTACACCTTC. Protein sequence: CASSQATGGYGYTF.

This clonotype has only a few counts. The V call is TRBV7-4, the J call TRBJ2-1; 7 nucleotides align to TRBD1. This CDR3 contains 18 residues. Losses at the gene ends were 4 bases for V and 5 bases for J; bases not matched to a gene: 17. Germline V gives CDR1 SGHVT, CDR2 SQSDAQ. CDR3 loop: CASSSLPLQGSRHNEQFF. The CDR3 DNA reads as TGTGCCAGCAGCTCCCTCCCCCTACAGGGGTCAAGACACAATGAGCAGTTCTTC.

The sample holds a few counts of this clonotype. The chain carries TRBV5-1 and TRBJ2-3; D call uncertain. Germline assignment: CDR1 SGHRS and CDR2 YFSETQ. Between the trimmed V and J ends, which lost 0 bases and 5 bases, there was a span of 4 bases. The CDR3 consists of 12 residues. The DNA for the CDR3 is TGCGCCAGCAGCTTGGGCCGAGATACGCAGTATTTT. Residues: CASSLGRDTQYF.

This clonotype has a handful of counts. The V gene is TRBV7-6, the J gene TRBJ2-5, with 11 nucleotides matching TRBD1. The CDR3 sequence is 16 residues long. V gave up 5 bases and J gave up 3 bases; unmatched junction bases: 8. CDR1 is SGHVS, CDR2 FNYEAQ, per germline. In nucleotides, the CDR3 is TGTGCCAGCAGCACCGGACAGGGGGCAAGGGAAGAGACCCAGTACTTC. Translated: CASSTGQGAREETQYF.

This clonotype was counted between two and nine times. V is TRBV6-2 or TRBV6-3 and J is TRBJ2-1, with D perhaps matching TRBD2 (6 bases). V lost 0 bases and J lost 8, with 14 bases in between. The CDR3 sequence is 15 residues long. The germline V gene has CDR1 MNHEY and CDR2 SVGEGT. CDR3 loop: CASSYSGGIGDEQFF. CDR3 DNA sequence: TGTGCCAGCAGTTACTCCGGGGGAATTGGGGATGAGCAGTTCTTC.

This clonotype was seen more than once but under ten times. The chain has TRBV7-2 and TRBJ2-5; 7 positions match TRBD1. The CDR3 covers 13 residues. V gave up 3 bases and J gave up 9 bases; unmatched junction bases: 7. CDR1 is SGHTA, CDR2 FQGNSA, per germline. In DNA, the CDR3 is TGTGCCAGCAGCTTGGTTGGACAGGACGCCCAGTACTTC. Translated, it gives CASSLVGQDAQYF.

Ten or more counts support this clonotype. The V call is TRBV5-1, the J call TRBJ1-1; TRBD1 might be the D (6 bases). Deletions cut 1 base from V and 4 bases from J, with 11 bases between. The CDR3 length is 14 residues. Germline lookup yields CDR1 SGHRS and CDR2 YFSETQ. The CDR3 reads CASSLQGGGTEAFF. In DNA, the CDR3 is TGCGCCAGCAGCTTGCAGGGAGGGGGCACTGAAGCTTTCTTT.

The V gene is TRBV6-1, the J gene TRBJ1-4; possibly TRBD1 for D (6 bases). Trimming took off 2 bases at V and 4 bases at J, with 8 bases between the two ends. The CDR3 runs 14 residues. CDR1 and CDR2 from the germline V gene are MNHNS and SASEGT. Written as DNA, the CDR3 is TGTGCCAGCAGTGAAAGAGGGGGTAATGAAAAACTGTTTTTT. This gives the protein CASSERGGNEKLFF.

The V call is TRBV18, the J call TRBJ1-1, with D unclear. The CDR3 is 12 amino acids. Between the trimmed V and J ends, which lost 3 bases and 4 bases, there was a span of 6 bases. Germline V CDR1 and CDR2: KGHSH, LQKENI. The CDR3 DNA sequence: TGTGCCAGCTCACCGACAAGCACTGAAGCTTTCTTT. It specifies CASSPTSTEAFF.

This clonotype was recorded many times. The rearrangement joins TRBV6-2 or TRBV6-3 to TRBJ1-1, with D uncertain. The germline CDR1 and CDR2 sequences are MNHEY and SVGEGT. The CDR3 sequence is 14 residues long. Trimming pared 0 bases from V and 2 bases from J, leaving 7 bases between. This CDR3 reads CASSYSASNTEAFF. The CDR3 DNA reads as TGTGCCAGCAGTTACTCAGCCAGCAACACTGAAGCTTTCTTT.

The chain is built from TRBV25-1 and TRBJ1-2, with D hard to call. Germline assignment: CDR1 MGHDK and CDR2 SYGVNS. This CDR3 region has 16 residues. Trimming took off 1 base at V and 3 bases at J, with 15 bases between the two ends. CDR3 sequence reads: CASSESPGEDYYGYTF. Written as DNA, the CDR3 is TGTGCCAGCAGTGAATCCCCCGGGGAAGATTACTATGGCTACACCTTC.

By share, this clonotype counts as medium-sized. This chain joins TRBV27 and TRBJ1-1; 7 nucleotides line up with TRBD1. V was pared by 5 bases and J by 4 bases, with 4 bases of the junction left unmatched. Germline V CDR1 and CDR2: MNHEY, SMNVEV (reference sequence). The CDR3 is 13 residues long. The CDR3 bases are TGTGCCAGCAGTCTGCAGGGGGGCACTGAAGCTTTCTTT. Translated, it gives CASSLQGGTEAFF.

The chain recombines TRBV4-3 with TRBJ2-3, with 7 bases fitting TRBD2. Germline-derived CDR1 and CDR2 are LGHNA and YSLEER. Germline trimming cut 0 bases from V and 4 bases from J; bases unmatched to any gene: 4. This CDR3 is 15 amino acids long. The CDR3 DNA is TGCGCCAGCAGCCAAGATTACGCGGGGGCAGATACGCAGTATTTT. This translates into CASSQDYAGADTQYF.

J is TRBJ2-5 and V is TRBV30, with TRBD2 as a possible D gene (5 bases). Trimming took off 3 bases at V and 5 bases at J, with 13 bases between the two ends. CDR1 and CDR2 (germline): GTSNPN, SVGIG (reference sequence). The CDR3 is made up of 13 amino acids. CDR3 sequence: CAWRQSGGETQYF. The CDR3 DNA follows: TGTGCCTGGAGACAATCCGGAGGCGAGACCCAGTACTTC.

CDR3 DNA sequence: TGCGCCAGCAGCTTGGACGGGGGGCGTTTTGGCTACACCTTC. Its translation is CASSLDGGRFGYTF. The chain is built from TRBV5-1 and TRBJ1-2, with a tentative D call TRBD1 (6 bases). The CDR3 length is 14 residues. Per germline, CDR1 SGHRS and CDR2 YFSETQ. Trimming left V 0 bases short and J 7 bases short, with 13 bases between.

This clonotype was counted only a few times. The chain recombines TRBV2 with TRBJ1-5, with 9 bases identical to TRBD1. The V and J ends lost 6 bases and 7 bases, in that order; junction bases with no gene match: 7. CDR3 size: 14 residues. Germline CDR1 and CDR2: SNHLY and FYNNEI. CDR3 DNA: TGTGCCAGCAGATTCCGACAGGGGGGCCAGCCCCAGCATTTT. Residues: CASRFRQGGQPQHF.

The V and J genes are TRBV19 and TRBJ1-1; weak D call: TRBD1 (5 bases). The CDR3 runs 13 residues. Germline V gene lookup returns CDR1 LNHDA and CDR2 SQIVND (reference sequence). The germline V and J ends were trimmed by 4 bases and 6 bases, with 12 bases remaining between them. Here the CDR3 reads CASSRSVGAEAFF. CDR3 DNA: TGTGCCAGTAGTAGGTCGGTGGGGGCTGAAGCTTTCTTT.

This clonotype was found many times. The chain couples TRBV2 to TRBJ1-1; D not resolved. V was pared by 7 bases and J by 4 bases, with 7 bases between. This CDR3 has 11 residues. Germline V gives CDR1 SNHLY, CDR2 FYNNEI. Here the CDR3 DNA reads TGTGCCAGCAAGGTGGCCACTGAAGCTTTCTTT. This gives the protein CASKVATEAFF.

This clonotype was seen a handful of times. V usage is TRBV5-1 and J usage is TRBJ2-7; 7 nucleotides agree with TRBD2. V shed 7 bases, J shed 0 bases, and the junction held 1 base outside the gene matches. Germline V gives CDR1 SGHRS, CDR2 YFSETQ. The CDR3 loop spans 12 amino acids. The CDR3 DNA reads TGCGCCAGCGGGACTAACTCCTACGAGCAGTACTTC. As protein: CASGTNSYEQYF.